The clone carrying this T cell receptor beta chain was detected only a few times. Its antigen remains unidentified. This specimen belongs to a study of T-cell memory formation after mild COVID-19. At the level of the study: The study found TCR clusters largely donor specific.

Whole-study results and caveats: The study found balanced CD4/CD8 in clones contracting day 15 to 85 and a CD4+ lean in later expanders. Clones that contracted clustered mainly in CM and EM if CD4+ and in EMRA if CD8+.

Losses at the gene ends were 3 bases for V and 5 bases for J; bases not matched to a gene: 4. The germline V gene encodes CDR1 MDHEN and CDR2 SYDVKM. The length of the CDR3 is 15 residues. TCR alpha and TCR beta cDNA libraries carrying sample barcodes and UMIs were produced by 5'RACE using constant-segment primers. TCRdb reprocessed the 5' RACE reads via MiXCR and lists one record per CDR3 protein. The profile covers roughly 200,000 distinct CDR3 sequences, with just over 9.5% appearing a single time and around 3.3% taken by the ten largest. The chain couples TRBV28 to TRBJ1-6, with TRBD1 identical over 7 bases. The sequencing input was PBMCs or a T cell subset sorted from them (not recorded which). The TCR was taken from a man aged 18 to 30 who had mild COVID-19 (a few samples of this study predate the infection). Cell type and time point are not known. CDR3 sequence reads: CASSFSQGDNSPLHF. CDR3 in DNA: TGTGCCAGCAGTTTCTCCCAGGGGGATAATTCACCCCTCCACTTT.